These 29 T cell receptor beta chains came from one sample sequenced in a study of a mutant IDH1 vaccine in newly diagnosed glioma. Sample time point: week 11, during vaccination. Each dose delivered 300 ug of mutant IDH1 20-mer peptide subcutaneously with imiquimod. These receptors are not linked to any known antigen. Repertoires were generated with immunoSEQ multiplex PCR, while TCRdb's copy carries only in-frame clones and drops some. The sample lists 50,000 to 75,000 clones, about four fifths occurring once. The material was PBMCs, obtained from a glioma patient whose treatment included an IDH1 peptide vaccine. These receptor sequences come from a man aged 45 to 65 with glioma.

This clone was seen more than once but under ten times. V and J are TRBV5-1 and TRBJ1-1; maybe TRBD1 (5 bases). The CDR3 sequence is 14 residues long. The V gene's germline CDR1 is SGHRS and CDR2 YFSETQ. Trimming removed 7 bases at V and 1 base at J, with 14 bases between. As DNA, the CDR3 is TGCGCCAGCTGGGAGGGACTGAAGAACACTGAAGCTTTCTTT. It encodes CASWEGLKNTEAFF.

The chain employs TRBV2 and TRBJ2-1, with 12 bases fitting TRBD2. V lost 5 bases, J lost 8 bases, and 7 bases stayed unmatched. Germline V gives CDR1 SNHLY, CDR2 FYNNEI. The CDR3 loop spans 15 amino acids. The CDR3 bases are TGTGCCAGCAGTCCACTAGCGGGAGGTACGGATGAGCAGTTCTTC. It codes for CASSPLAGGTDEQFF.

CDR3 sequence (DNA): TGTGCCAGCAGGCCACCCCGCTTCGGTAGCGGGGGTTACAATGAGCAGTTCTTC. It encodes CASRPPRFGSGGYNEQFF. V and J are TRBV2 and TRBJ2-1; 9 bases fit TRBD2. There are 18 residues in the CDR3. With V trimmed by 6 bases and J by 4 bases, 16 bases remained unmatched. Germline-derived CDR1 and CDR2 are SNHLY and FYNNEI.

The V gene is TRBV5-8, the J gene TRBJ2-1; 10 bases agree with TRBD2. The CDR3 has 15 amino acids. Germline lookup yields CDR1 SGHTS and CDR2 YDEGEE. With V trimmed by 5 bases and J by 6 bases, 8 bases remained unmatched. Here the CDR3 DNA reads TGTGCCAGCAGTTCGGGACTAGCGACGGCCAATGAGCAGTTCTTC. Protein sequence: CASSSGLATANEQFF.

This sequence joins TRBV11-3 and TRBJ1-2; 7 nucleotides line up with TRBD1. This CDR3 comprises 12 residues. With V trimmed by 3 bases and J by 6 bases, 1 base remained unmatched. Per the germline V gene, CDR1 is SGHNT and CDR2 is YENEEA. In DNA form, the CDR3 reads TGTGCCAGCAGCTTTACAGGGGATGGCTACACCTTC. It translates to CASSFTGDGYTF.

The rearrangement joins TRBV5-1 to TRBJ1-1; weak D call: TRBD1 (5 bases). The V end lost 1 base, the J end lost 4 bases, and 8 bases lay between the germline ends. CDR1 is SGHRS and CDR2 is YFSETQ in the germline V gene. The CDR3 is made up of 13 amino acids. In nucleotides, the CDR3 is TGCGCCAGCAGCTTGCCAGGGACCACTGAAGCTTTCTTT. This sequence encodes CASSLPGTTEAFF.

This chain connects TRBV6-5 to TRBJ2-7, with 12 bases fitting TRBD2. The V gene's germline CDR1 is MNHEY and CDR2 SVGAGI. Losses at the gene ends were 4 bases for V and 2 bases for J; bases not matched to a gene: 6. The CDR3 has 16 residues. The CDR3 nucleotides read TGTGCCAGCAGTTTCAGACTAGCGGGAGTACCCTACGAGCAGTACTTC. This sequence encodes CASSFRLAGVPYEQYF.

The chain is built from TRBV7-9 and TRBJ1-2; 8 nucleotides align to TRBD1. The junction had 4 bases not matched to a gene; V was cut back by 5 bases and J by 8 bases. The length of the CDR3 is 12 residues. From germline, CDR1 is SEHNR and CDR2 FQNEAQ (reference sequence). The CDR3 DNA is TGTGCCAGCAGCCTTGACAGGGGCGGCTACACCTTC. Translation gives CASSLDRGGYTF.

The chain uses TRBV7-9 and TRBJ1-6; D may be TRBD1 (5 bases). The V and J ends lost 5 bases and 7 bases respectively, with 15 bases between them. The CDR3 length is 15 residues. In germline, CDR1 is SEHNR, CDR2 FQNEAQ (reference sequence). CDR3 protein: CASSPGQGGNSPLHF. The DNA for the CDR3 is TGTGCCAGCAGCCCCGGACAAGGAGGAAATTCACCCCTCCACTTT.

The chain links TRBV19 to TRBJ2-7, with TRBD2 matching over 13 bases. This CDR3 has 15 amino acids. J lost 2 bases, V lost 6 bases, and 4 bases had no gene match. Germline V gene data show CDR1 as LNHDA and CDR2 as SQIVND (reference sequence). CDR3 DNA sequence: TGTGCCAGTAGGAGAACTAGCGGGGGGGCCTACGAGCAGTACTTC. Translation gives CASRRTSGGAYEQYF.

J is TRBJ2-7 and V is TRBV6-5, with a possible D match to TRBD1 (6 bases). Per the germline V gene, CDR1 is MNHEY and CDR2 is SVGAGI. The CDR3 runs 14 residues. The V end was cut by 5 bases, the J end by 0 bases, with 11 bases between. The CDR3 DNA reads TGTGCCAGCAGTCCCCTGGACAGCTCCTACGAGCAGTACTTC. Translated: CASSPLDSSYEQYF.

This sequence joins TRBV5-4 and TRBJ2-3; no definite D call. CDR3 length equals 14 residues. Germline values: CDR1 SGHNT, CDR2 YYREEE (reference sequence). The ends were cut back, 4 bases at V and 3 bases at J, with 12 bases in the middle. This CDR3 is CASSLDSFTDTQYF. The CDR3 DNA follows: TGTGCCAGCAGCCTCGACTCGTTTACAGATACGCAGTATTTT.

The genes are TRBV7-9 and TRBJ2-3; D is uncertain. There are 13 residues in the CDR3. Trimming shortened V by 1 base and J by 2 bases, and 4 bases separated the two germline ends. The germline gives CDR1 SEHNR, CDR2 FQNEAQ (reference sequence). The CDR3 sequence is CASSLVSTDTQYF. CDR3 in DNA: TGTGCCAGCAGCTTAGTTTCCACAGATACGCAGTATTTT.

The chain recombines TRBV5-1 with TRBJ1-3, with 7 positions matching TRBD1. There are 15 residues in the CDR3. Looked up from germline, CDR1 is SGHRS and CDR2 is YFSETQ. Trimming cost V 4 bases and J 4 bases; bases outside gene matches: 8. The CDR3 is CASSLQGVGGNTIYF. CDR3 in DNA: TGCGCCAGCAGCCTTCAGGGGGTGGGAGGAAACACCATATATTTT.

The genes are TRBV19 and TRBJ2-6; D might be TRBD1 (6 bases). Germline V gene sequence: CDR1 LNHDA, CDR2 SQIVND (reference sequence). The CDR3 covers 18 residues. Trimming took off 5 bases at V and 0 bases at J, with 17 bases between the two ends. The DNA for the CDR3 is TGTGCCAGTAGTTCGCTACAGGGAGCTAGCTCTGGGGCCAACGTCCTGACTTTC. This gives the protein CASSSLQGASSGANVLTF.

The chain is built from TRBV7-9 and TRBJ2-1, with TRBD2 matching over 7 bases. This CDR3 contains 16 residues. Germline-derived CDR1 and CDR2 are SEHNR and FQNEAQ (reference sequence). Trimming took 2 bases from V and 5 from J; bases not matched to a gene: 9. CDR3: CASSLYLSGVNNEQFF. CDR3 nucleotide sequence: TGTGCCAGCAGCTTATACTTGAGCGGGGTTAACAATGAGCAGTTCTTC.

The gene calls are TRBV18 and TRBJ2-7; D unclear. Germline V gene data show CDR1 as KGHSH and CDR2 as LQKENI. This CDR3 is built from 12 residues. V dropped 3 bases and J dropped 5 bases, with 8 bases sitting between them. Written as DNA, the CDR3 is TGTGCCAGCTCACCTAGGGTAGACGAGCAGTACTTC. Its protein is CASSPRVDEQYF. The full variable domain, completed using reference TRBV18 and TRBJ2-7, is NAGVMQNPRHLVRRRGQEARLRCSPMKGHSHVYWYRQLPEEGLKFMVYLQKENIIDESGMPKERFSAEFPKEGPSILRIQQVVRGDSAAYFCASSPRVDEQYFGPGTRLTVT.

This clone has only one observation. V gene TRBV11-3 combines with J gene TRBJ2-2; D gene uncertain. There are 15 residues in the CDR3. Germline loops: CDR1 SGHNT, CDR2 YENEEA. The ends were cut back, 1 base at V and 0 bases at J, with 6 bases in the middle. The CDR3 DNA reads TGTGCCAGCAGCTTAGTTGCCGCGAACACCGGGGAGCTGTTTTTT. Its translation: CASSLVAANTGELFF.

The sample holds a few counts of this clone. The CDR3 region is CASSLDTLNTEAFF. The CDR3 coding sequence is TGTGCCAGCTCACTGGACACCCTGAACACTGAAGCTTTCTTT. The rearrangement joins TRBV25-1 to TRBJ1-1, with TRBD1 as a possible D gene (5 bases). Germline-derived CDR1 and CDR2 are MGHDK and SYGVNS. This CDR3 is built from 14 residues. V lost 8 bases to trimming and J lost 0 bases, with 13 bases between them.

This rearrangement joins TRBV9 to TRBJ1-5, with 9 bases matching TRBD1. Germline V gives CDR1 SGDLS, CDR2 YYNGEE. The trim removed 4 bases at V and 2 bases at J, leaving 19 bases unmatched. The CDR3 sequence is 20 residues long. The CDR3 spells CASSPRTGQGFRYGNQPQHF. DNA for the CDR3: TGTGCCAGCAGCCCCCGAACGGGACAGGGTTTTAGATACGGCAATCAGCCCCAGCATTTT.

This chain links TRBV5-1 with TRBJ2-1; 9 bases fit TRBD2. The CDR3 sequence is 15 residues long. V lost 0 bases, J lost 6 bases, and 4 bases stayed unmatched. Looked up from germline, CDR1 is SGHRS and CDR2 is YFSETQ. CDR3 protein: CASSLEASGINEQFF. The CDR3 region has the DNA TGCGCCAGCAGCTTGGAGGCTAGCGGGATCAATGAGCAGTTCTTC.

This sequence joins TRBV6-5 and TRBJ1-3; D not certain. Trimming stripped 0 bases from V and 0 bases from J, with 9 bases between. Germline CDR1 is MNHEY and CDR2 is SVGAGI. This CDR3 contains 16 residues. DNA for the CDR3: TGTGCCAGCAGTTACTCGGACCCTTACTCTGGAAACACCATATATTTT. Encoded protein: CASSYSDPYSGNTIYF.

This chain links TRBV7-9 with TRBJ1-1, with a possible D match to TRBD1 (5 bases). V dropped 3 bases and J dropped 12 bases, with 17 bases sitting between them. The CDR3 has 13 amino acids. Germline CDR1 is SEHNR and CDR2 is FQNEAQ (reference sequence). Here the CDR3 DNA reads TGTGCCAGCAGCTTGCAGACCCAGGGATTGCCTTTCTTT. Translated, it gives CASSLQTQGLPFF. Full variable domain (remainder filled in from reference TRBV7-9 and TRBJ1-1): DTGVSQNPRHKITKRGQNVTFRCDPISEHNRLYWYRQTLGQGPEFLTYFQNEAQLEKSRLLSDRFSAERPKGSFSTLEIQRTEQGDSAMYLCASSLQTQGLPFFGQGTRLTVV.

The chain joins TRBV7-2 to TRBJ2-7; a possible D gene is TRBD2 (6 bases). Germline V gives CDR1 SGHTA, CDR2 FQGNSA. This CDR3 is 15 amino acids long. Trimming left V 3 bases short and J 7 bases short, with 19 bases between. The CDR3 protein is CASSLGGTLGGEQYF. The CDR3 DNA follows: TGTGCCAGCAGCTTGGGCGGGACCCTGGGAGGAGAGCAGTACTTC.

This clone was seen a handful of times. This rearrangement joins TRBV29-1 to TRBJ1-4, with TRBD1 matching over 10 bases. CDR3 length: 14 residues. Looked up from germline, CDR1 is SQVTM and CDR2 is ANQGSEA. Losses at the gene ends were 1 base for V and 5 bases for J; bases not matched to a gene: 1. The CDR3 DNA is TGCAGCGTTGAAGGGACAGGGGGGAATGAAAAACTGTTTTTT. This gives the protein CSVEGTGGNEKLFF.

The gene calls are TRBV18 and TRBJ2-7; no clear D. CDR3 size: 14 residues. V was shortened by 0 bases and J by 5 bases, with 11 bases between the two germline ends. Germline CDR1 KGHSH, CDR2 LQKENI. The CDR3 DNA is TGTGCCAGCTCACCACCGACAAACCCCGACGAGCAGTACTTC. Its translation: CASSPPTNPDEQYF.

This clone has more than one count but fewer than ten. The V gene is TRBV5-1, the J gene TRBJ1-4; D may be TRBD1 (5 bases). The germline V gene has CDR1 SGHRS and CDR2 YFSETQ. The CDR3 runs to 13 residues. The ends were cut back, 5 bases at V and 7 bases at J, with 12 bases in the middle. The CDR3 reads CASRQASGEKLFF. The CDR3 DNA sequence: TGCGCCAGCAGACAGGCGTCAGGTGAAAAACTGTTTTTT.

This clone has a handful of counts. The chain combines TRBV4-1 with TRBJ2-2; 7 bases agree with TRBD2. V lost 1 base and J lost 5; bases outside the gene matches: 7. This CDR3 is built from 16 residues. CDR1 is MGHRA, CDR2 YSYEKL, per germline. In nucleotides, the CDR3 is TGCGCCAGCAGCCAAGTTTTCCTAGCGGAAACCGGGGAGCTGTTTTTT. It specifies CASSQVFLAETGELFF.

The chain is built from TRBV2 and TRBJ2-2; D possibly matches TRBD1 or TRBD2 (5 bases each). V shed 3 bases and J shed 4 bases, with 9 bases lying between them. The germline gives CDR1 SNHLY, CDR2 FYNNEI. The CDR3 spans 14 residues. The CDR3 region has the DNA TGTGCCAGCAGTGACCCGGGGCCCACCGGGGAGCTGTTTTTT. Amino acids: CASSDPGPTGELFF.